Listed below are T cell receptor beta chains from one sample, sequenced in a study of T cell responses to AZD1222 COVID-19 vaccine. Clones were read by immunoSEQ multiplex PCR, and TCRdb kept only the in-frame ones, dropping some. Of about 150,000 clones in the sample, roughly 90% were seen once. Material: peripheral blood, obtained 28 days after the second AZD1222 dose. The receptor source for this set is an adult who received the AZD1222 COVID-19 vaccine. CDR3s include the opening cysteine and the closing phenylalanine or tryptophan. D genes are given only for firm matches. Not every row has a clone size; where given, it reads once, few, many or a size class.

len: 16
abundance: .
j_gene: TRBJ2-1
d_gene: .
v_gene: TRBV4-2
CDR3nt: TGTGCCAGCAGCCGCAGCAAAAAAGGCCCCTACAATGAGCAGTTCTTC
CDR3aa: CASSRSKKGPYNEQFF

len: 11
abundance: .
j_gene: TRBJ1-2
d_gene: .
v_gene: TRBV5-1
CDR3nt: TGCGCCAGCAGCTCCGGGACCGGCTACACCTTC
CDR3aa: CASSSGTGYTF

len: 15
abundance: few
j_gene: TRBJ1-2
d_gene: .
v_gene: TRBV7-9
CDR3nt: TGTGCCAGCAGCTTAGCGGGGGCGCACAGCTATGGCTACACCTTC
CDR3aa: CASSLAGAHSYGYTF

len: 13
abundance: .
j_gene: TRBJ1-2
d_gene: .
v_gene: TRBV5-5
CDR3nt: TGTGCCAGCAGCTTCGAGAATCGCTATGGCTACACCTTC
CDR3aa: CASSFENRYGYTF

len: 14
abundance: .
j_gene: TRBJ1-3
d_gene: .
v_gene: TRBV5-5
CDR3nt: TGTGCCAGCAGCGACCCTAGCTCTGGAAACACCATATATTTT
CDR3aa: CASSDPSSGNTIYF

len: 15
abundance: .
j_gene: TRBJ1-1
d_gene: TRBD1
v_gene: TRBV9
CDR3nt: TGTGCCAGCAGCCCCCGGGACAGGGTGATTACTGAAGCTTTCTTT
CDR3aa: CASSPRDRVITEAFF

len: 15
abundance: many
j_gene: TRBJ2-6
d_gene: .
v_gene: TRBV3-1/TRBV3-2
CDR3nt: TGTGCCAGCAGCCAAGGACTAGCTGGGGCCAACGTCCTGACTTTC
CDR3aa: CASSQGLAGANVLTF

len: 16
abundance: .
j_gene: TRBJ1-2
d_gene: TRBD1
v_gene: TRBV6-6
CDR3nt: TGTGCCAGCAGAGCAGTGGGGGACAGGCCTAACTATGGCTACACCTTC
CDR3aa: CASRAVGDRPNYGYTF

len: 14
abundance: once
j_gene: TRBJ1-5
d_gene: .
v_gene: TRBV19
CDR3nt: TGTGCCAGTAGTCGGTGGATTGGCAATCAGCCCCAGCATTTT
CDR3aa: CASSRWIGNQPQHF

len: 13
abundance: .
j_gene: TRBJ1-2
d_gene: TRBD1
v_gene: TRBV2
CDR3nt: TGTGCCAGCAGTGGACAGGGGACGGGTGGCTACACCTTC
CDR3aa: CASSGQGTGGYTF

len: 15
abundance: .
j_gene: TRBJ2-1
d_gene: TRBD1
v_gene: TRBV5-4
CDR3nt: TGTGCCAGCAGCGAGACAGGGGGGTCCTACAATGAGCAGTTCTTC
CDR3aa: CASSETGGSYNEQFF

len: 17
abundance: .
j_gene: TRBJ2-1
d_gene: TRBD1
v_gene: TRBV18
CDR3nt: TGTGCCAGCTCACCTCCACAGGGGCAAAGCAGTTACAATGAGCAGTTCTTC
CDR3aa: CASSPPQGQSSYNEQFF

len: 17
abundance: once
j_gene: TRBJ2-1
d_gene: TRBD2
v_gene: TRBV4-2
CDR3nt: TGTGCCAGCAGCCAATCCACGGGACTAGCGGTCTACAATGAGCAGTTCTTC
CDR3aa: CASSQSTGLAVYNEQFF

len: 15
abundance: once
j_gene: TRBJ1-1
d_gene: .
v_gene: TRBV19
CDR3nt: TGTGCCAGTAGTATATTCGGCAGCTCGAACACTGAAGCTTTCTTT
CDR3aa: CASSIFGSSNTEAFF

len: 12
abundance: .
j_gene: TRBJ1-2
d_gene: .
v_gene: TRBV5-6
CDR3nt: TGTGCCAGCAGCTTGGTTGGCGGGGAAGGCGATTTC
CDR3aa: CASSLVGGEGDF

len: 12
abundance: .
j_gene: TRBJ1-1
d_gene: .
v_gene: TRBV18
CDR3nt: TGTGCCAGCTCACCAACAGTCGCTGAAGCTTTCTTT
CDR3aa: CASSPTVAEAFF

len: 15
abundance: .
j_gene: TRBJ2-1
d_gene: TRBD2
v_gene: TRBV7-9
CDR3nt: TGTGCCAGCACGGGACTAGCGGGAGGGCGGGGTGAGCAGTTCTTC
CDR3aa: CASTGLAGGRGEQFF

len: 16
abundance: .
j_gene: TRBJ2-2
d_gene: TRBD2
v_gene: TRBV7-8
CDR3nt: TGTGCCAGCAGCTTAAGGCTAGCGGGATACACCGGGGAGCTGTTTTTT
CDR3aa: CASSLRLAGYTGELFF

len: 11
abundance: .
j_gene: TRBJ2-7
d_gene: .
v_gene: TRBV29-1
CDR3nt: TGCAGCGTTCGACTAGTCCACGAGCAGTACTTC
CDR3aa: CSVRLVHEQYF

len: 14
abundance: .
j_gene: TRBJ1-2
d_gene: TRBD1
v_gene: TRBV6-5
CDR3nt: TGTGCCAGCAGGTCCCTCGAGGGGGCGGATGGCTACACCTTC
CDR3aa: CASRSLEGADGYTF

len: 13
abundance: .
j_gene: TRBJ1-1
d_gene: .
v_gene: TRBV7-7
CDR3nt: TGTGCTAGCAGCTTAGACAAGAACACTGAAGCTTTCTTT
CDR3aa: CASSLDKNTEAFF

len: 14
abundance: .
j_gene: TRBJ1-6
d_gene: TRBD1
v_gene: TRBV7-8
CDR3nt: TGTGCCAGCAGCTGGGGACAGACGAATTCACCCCTCCACTTT
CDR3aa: CASSWGQTNSPLHF

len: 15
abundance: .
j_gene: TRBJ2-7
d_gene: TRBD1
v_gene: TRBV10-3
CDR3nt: TGTGCCATCAGTGAGAGGAGCCGACAGGGCTACGAGCAGTACTTC
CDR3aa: CAISERSRQGYEQYF

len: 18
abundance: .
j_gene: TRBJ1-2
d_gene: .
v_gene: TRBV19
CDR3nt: TGTGCCAGTAGTATCACCGGGACACACTTAAATTCTAACTATGGCTACACCTTC
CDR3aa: CASSITGTHLNSNYGYTF

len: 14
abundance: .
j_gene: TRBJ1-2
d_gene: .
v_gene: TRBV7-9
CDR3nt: TGTGCCAGCAGCCCTCCGGCCGAGCACTATGGCTACACCTTC
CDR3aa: CASSPPAEHYGYTF

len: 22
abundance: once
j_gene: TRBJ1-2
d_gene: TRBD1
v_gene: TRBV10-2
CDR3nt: TGCGCCAGCAGTGAGTCGGGGTTTCAACAGGGGGCGCGTCGGAGGGGACGCTATGGCTACACCTTC
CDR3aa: CASSESGFQQGARRRGRYGYTF

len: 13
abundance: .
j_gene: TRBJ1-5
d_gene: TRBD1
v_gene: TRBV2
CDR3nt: TGTGCCAGCTCGGACAGGGCTGATCAGCCCCAGCATTTT
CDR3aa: CASSDRADQPQHF

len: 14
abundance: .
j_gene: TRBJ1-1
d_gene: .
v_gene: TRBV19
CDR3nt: TGTGCCAGTAGTATTGTCGCGGGGGGCACTGAAGCTTTCTTT
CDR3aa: CASSIVAGGTEAFF

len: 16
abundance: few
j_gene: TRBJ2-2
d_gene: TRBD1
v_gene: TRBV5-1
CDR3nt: TGCGCCAGCAGCTTCTCCCCGGGACAGGGGACCGGGGAGCTGTTTTTT
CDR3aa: CASSFSPGQGTGELFF

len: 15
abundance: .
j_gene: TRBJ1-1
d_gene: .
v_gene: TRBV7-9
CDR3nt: TGTGCCAGCAGCCCACCCGGGGCTTGGAAGACTGAAGCTTTCTTT
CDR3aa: CASSPPGAWKTEAFF

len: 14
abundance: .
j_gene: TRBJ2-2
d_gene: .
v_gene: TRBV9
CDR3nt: TGTGCCAGCAGTGATTCCGGGGGCTCCGGGGAGCTGTTTTTT
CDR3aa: CASSDSGGSGELFF

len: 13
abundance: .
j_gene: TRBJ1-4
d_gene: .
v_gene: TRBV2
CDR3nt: TGTGCCAGCACCGTCAGTGCTAATGAAAAACTGTTTTTT
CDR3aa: CASTVSANEKLFF

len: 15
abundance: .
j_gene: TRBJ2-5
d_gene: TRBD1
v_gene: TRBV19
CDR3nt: TGTGCCAGTAGTAAACAGGGGCGCTATGGAGAGACCCAGTACTTC
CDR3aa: CASSKQGRYGETQYF

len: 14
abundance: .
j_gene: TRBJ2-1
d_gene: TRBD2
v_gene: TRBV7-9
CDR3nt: TGTGCCAGCAGCCAGGCTAGCGGTTACAATGAGCAGTTCTTC
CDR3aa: CASSQASGYNEQFF

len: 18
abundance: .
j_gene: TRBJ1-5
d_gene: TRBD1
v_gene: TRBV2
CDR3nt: TGTGCCAGCAGAGGGGGACAGGGAAGGAGTGAGTGGAATCAGCCCCAGCATTTT
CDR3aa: CASRGGQGRSEWNQPQHF

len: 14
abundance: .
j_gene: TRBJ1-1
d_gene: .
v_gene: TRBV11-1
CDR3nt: TGTGCCAGCAGCTTGACTGAAATGAACACTGAAGCTTTCTTT
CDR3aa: CASSLTEMNTEAFF

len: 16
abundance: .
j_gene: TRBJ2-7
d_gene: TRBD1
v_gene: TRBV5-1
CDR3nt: TGCGCCAGCAGCTTGGTCGGACAGGGGGATTCCTACGAGCAGTACTTC
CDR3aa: CASSLVGQGDSYEQYF

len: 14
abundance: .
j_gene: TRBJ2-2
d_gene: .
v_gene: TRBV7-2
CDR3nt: TGTGCCAGCAGCTTAGTGGGGGCGGCCGGGGAGCTGTTTTTT
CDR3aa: CASSLVGAAGELFF

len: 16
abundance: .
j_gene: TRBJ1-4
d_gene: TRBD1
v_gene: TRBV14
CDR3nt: TGTGCCAGCAGCCAACCCCGGGGACAGGGGTTAGGAAAACTGTTTTTT
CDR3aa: CASSQPRGQGLGKLFF

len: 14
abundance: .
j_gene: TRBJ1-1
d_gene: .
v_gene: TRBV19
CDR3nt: TGTGCCAGTAGTATCACAGGCCGCGGCACTGAAGCTTTCTTT
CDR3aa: CASSITGRGTEAFF